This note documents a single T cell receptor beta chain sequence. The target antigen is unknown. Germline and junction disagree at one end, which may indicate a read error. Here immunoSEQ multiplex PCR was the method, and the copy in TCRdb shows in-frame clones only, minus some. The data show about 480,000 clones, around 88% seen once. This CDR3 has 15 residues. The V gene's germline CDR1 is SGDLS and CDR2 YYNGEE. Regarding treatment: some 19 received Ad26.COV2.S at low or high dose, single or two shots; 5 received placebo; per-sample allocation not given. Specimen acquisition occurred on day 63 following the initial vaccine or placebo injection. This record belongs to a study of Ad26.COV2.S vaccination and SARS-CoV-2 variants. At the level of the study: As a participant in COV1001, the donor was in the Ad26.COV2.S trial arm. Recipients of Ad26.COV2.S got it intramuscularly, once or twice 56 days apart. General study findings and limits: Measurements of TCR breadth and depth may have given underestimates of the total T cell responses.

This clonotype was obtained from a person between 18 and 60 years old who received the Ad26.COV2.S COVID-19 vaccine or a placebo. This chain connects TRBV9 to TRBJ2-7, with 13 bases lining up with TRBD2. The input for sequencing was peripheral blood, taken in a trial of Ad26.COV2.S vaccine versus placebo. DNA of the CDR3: TGTGCCAGCAGCGTAGGCCCGACTAGCGGGAGGCCAATACTCTTC. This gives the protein CASSVGPTSGRPILF.